The 6 T cell receptor beta chains below all came from one sample that was sequenced in a study of T-cell reconstitution after alpha-beta-depleted transplantation in children. As it was prepared, the TCRbeta library received unique molecular identifiers. TCRdb redid the calling of the PCR reads with MiXCR, one entry per CDR3 protein. The sample contains 490,000 or so distinct CDR3 sequences, roughly an eighth of which appear only once. Source: PBMCs from the stem cell graft donor, taken from the stem cell graft. These receptors all stem from a human donor who donated a stem cell graft to a child with combined immunodeficiency.

This clonotype was detected only a few times. The genes are TRBV12-3 or TRBV12-4 and TRBJ1-3, with 7 bases fitting TRBD1. This CDR3 has 14 amino acids. J was trimmed by 5 bases and V by 3 bases; bases with no gene match: 4. CDR3 DNA sequence: TGTGCCAGCAGTTTCAGGGGGGAAAGAAACACCATATATTTT. This translates into CASSFRGERNTIYF.

The rearrangement joins TRBV5-6 to TRBJ2-1; possibly TRBD2 for D (6 bases). The CDR3 totals 16 residues. Between the trimmed V and J ends, which lost 6 bases and 1 base, there was a span of 17 bases. Germline loops: CDR1 SGHDT, CDR2 YYEEEE. The CDR3 sequence: CASIRRGRGSYNEQFF. CDR3 nucleotides: TGTGCCAGCATCAGGAGGGGTAGAGGGTCCTACAATGAGCAGTTCTTC.

V is TRBV12-3 or TRBV12-4 and J is TRBJ1-5; 8 bases match TRBD1. There are 17 residues in the CDR3. With V trimmed by 5 bases and J by 6 bases, 15 bases remained unmatched. For the CDR3, the DNA is TGTGCCAGCAGTAAGAGGGGGGGGACAGGCGGAGGTCAGCCCCAGCATTTT. Its protein is CASSKRGGTGGGQPQHF.

This clonotype was detected many times. The chain joins TRBV12-3 or TRBV12-4 to TRBJ2-1; 13 nucleotides match TRBD2. The CDR3 consists of 12 residues. With V trimmed by 5 bases and J by 12 bases, 1 base remained unmatched. CDR3 nucleotides: TGTGCCAGCAGTGGACTAGCGGGAGTGCAGTTCTTC. Amino acids: CASSGLAGVQFF.

This clonotype has only a few counts. V is TRBV6-2 or TRBV6-3 and J is TRBJ2-7; 8 bases match TRBD2. CDR1 and CDR2 (germline): MNHEY, SVGEGT. CDR3 size: 14 residues. V was pared by 7 bases and J by 1 base, with 6 bases of the junction left unmatched. The CDR3 nucleotides read TGTGCCAGCATTACGGCGGGAGGTTCCTACGAGCAGTACTTC. Translated, it gives CASITAGGSYEQYF.

Regarding this clonotype: A much more abundant neighbour one base away suggests this may be a read error. This chain uses TRBV24-1 with TRBJ2-1, with TRBD2 identical over 12 bases. This CDR3 has 16 amino acids. From germline, CDR1 is KGHDR and CDR2 SFDVKD. This chain's CDR3 is CGTSDWTSGTYNEQFF. The CDR3, as DNA: TGTGGCACCAGTGATTGGACTAGCGGGACCTACAATGAGCAGTTCTTC.